Listed below are T cell receptor beta chains from one sample, sequenced in a study of identical twins. TCRdb processed the 5' RACE reads anew with MiXCR; each CDR3 protein has one entry. The table has roughly 280,000 distinct CDR3 sequences, more than 8% seen once. These sequences were also reported in another study, on yellow fever vaccine responses in identical twins.

The sample taken for sequencing was CD8+ T cells sorted from blood. These receptors were taken from a woman between 18 and 29 years old in good health. Each CDR3 is given with its conserved first and last residue. Fields, in order: D gene, V gene, J gene, clone size, CDR3 length, CDR3 DNA, CDR3 protein. A D gene is named only where the DNA matches it firmly. Only some rows state a clone size, as once, few, many or a class for expanded clones.

d_gene: TRBD2
v_gene: TRBV28
j_gene: TRBJ2-1
abundance: .
len: 14
CDR3nt: TGTGCCAGCAGTTCGGTTAGCGGGGGGCAGGAGCAGTTCTTC
CDR3aa: CASSSVSGGQEQFF

d_gene: .
v_gene: TRBV11-2
j_gene: TRBJ2-5
abundance: .
len: 12
CDR3nt: TGTGCCAGCAGGGAGGGGTGGGAGACCCAGTACTTC
CDR3aa: CASREGWETQYF

d_gene: TRBD2
v_gene: TRBV3-1
j_gene: TRBJ2-7
abundance: .
len: 20
CDR3nt: TGTGCCAGCAGCCAAGAAAGGCTAGCGGCAAGCCCCTTCCTCTCCTACGAGCAGTACTTC
CDR3aa: CASSQERLAASPFLSYEQYF

d_gene: .
v_gene: TRBV2
j_gene: TRBJ2-1
abundance: many
len: 11
CDR3nt: TGTGCCAGCAGTGGCGGCAATGAGCAGTTCTTC
CDR3aa: CASSGGNEQFF

d_gene: .
v_gene: TRBV29-1
j_gene: TRBJ2-2
abundance: many
len: 13
CDR3nt: TGCAGCGTTGAAACAGCAAACACCGGGGAGCTGTTTTTT
CDR3aa: CSVETANTGELFF

d_gene: TRBD2
v_gene: TRBV27
j_gene: TRBJ2-1
abundance: few
len: 16
CDR3nt: TGTGCCAGCACCCAAGGGGCTAGCGGATTCTACAATGAGCAGTTCTTC
CDR3aa: CASTQGASGFYNEQFF

d_gene: TRBD2
v_gene: TRBV6-1
j_gene: TRBJ2-3
abundance: few
len: 15
CDR3nt: TGTGCCAGCAGTGCTAGCGGGGCTCCCACAGATACGCAGTATTTT
CDR3aa: CASSASGAPTDTQYF

d_gene: .
v_gene: TRBV4-3
j_gene: TRBJ2-1
abundance: many
len: 15
CDR3nt: TGCGCCAGCAGCCAAGATATTGGCTTATACAATGAGCAGTTCTTC
CDR3aa: CASSQDIGLYNEQFF

d_gene: TRBD2
v_gene: TRBV10-3
j_gene: TRBJ2-4
abundance: few
len: 18
CDR3nt: TGTGCCATCAGTCCCGGGACTAGCGCCTTACTAGCCAAAAACATTCAGTACTTC
CDR3aa: CAISPGTSALLAKNIQYF

d_gene: .
v_gene: TRBV7-8
j_gene: TRBJ2-7
abundance: many
len: 14
CDR3nt: TGTGCCAGCAGCTCACGGGACCCATGGAGAGAGCAGTACTTC
CDR3aa: CASSSRDPWREQYF

d_gene: TRBD1
v_gene: TRBV11-1
j_gene: TRBJ1-2
abundance: .
len: 18
CDR3nt: TGTGCCAGCAGCGAGGCTGACAGGGCTACTTACCAAGTCTATGGCTACACCTTC
CDR3aa: CASSEADRATYQVYGYTF

d_gene: .
v_gene: TRBV10-3
j_gene: TRBJ2-7
abundance: .
len: 15
CDR3nt: TGTGCCATCAGTGAGACGGACCTATCGTCTTACGAGCAGTACTTC
CDR3aa: CAISETDLSSYEQYF

d_gene: TRBD2
v_gene: TRBV28
j_gene: TRBJ2-7
abundance: many
len: 16
CDR3nt: TGTGCCAGCAGTTCCTGGGCGGGAGGGCCGCCCTACGAGCAGTACTTC
CDR3aa: CASSSWAGGPPYEQYF

d_gene: TRBD1
v_gene: TRBV7-7
j_gene: TRBJ2-3
abundance: many
len: 15
CDR3nt: TGTGCTAGCAGCTTCGGGACAGGGAACACAGATACGCAGTATTTT
CDR3aa: CASSFGTGNTDTQYF

d_gene: .
v_gene: TRBV12-5
j_gene: TRBJ2-1
abundance: many
len: 15
CDR3nt: TGTGCTAGTGGTTTGATCGGACAGCTCTACAATGAGCAGTTCTTC
CDR3aa: CASGLIGQLYNEQFF

d_gene: .
v_gene: TRBV3-1
j_gene: TRBJ2-5
abundance: few
len: 15
CDR3nt: TGTGCCAGCAGCCCCACCTGGGGGGCCCAAGAGACCCAGTACTTC
CDR3aa: CASSPTWGAQETQYF

d_gene: .
v_gene: TRBV9
j_gene: TRBJ2-7
abundance: many
len: 13
CDR3nt: TGTGCCAGCAGCAACACGGGACCTGGTAAGCAGTACTTC
CDR3aa: CASSNTGPGKQYF

d_gene: .
v_gene: TRBV7-9
j_gene: TRBJ2-7
abundance: .
len: 13
CDR3nt: TGTGCCAGCAGCCCGACCGCGGACTACGAGCAGTACTTC
CDR3aa: CASSPTADYEQYF

d_gene: .
v_gene: TRBV20-1
j_gene: TRBJ2-5
abundance: .
len: 14
CDR3nt: TGCAGTGCTCACAGGCCCCCAGGGAAAGAGACCCAGTACTTC
CDR3aa: CSAHRPPGKETQYF

d_gene: .
v_gene: TRBV7-6
j_gene: TRBJ2-1
abundance: .
len: 13
CDR3nt: TGTGCCAGCAGCTTAGCTAGGGTCAATGAGCAGTTCTTC
CDR3aa: CASSLARVNEQFF

d_gene: .
v_gene: TRBV10-3
j_gene: TRBJ2-7
abundance: few
len: 14
CDR3nt: TGTGCCATCAGACCGACAGAAAGCTCCTACGAGCAGTACTTC
CDR3aa: CAIRPTESSYEQYF

d_gene: .
v_gene: TRBV2
j_gene: TRBJ2-1
abundance: many
len: 14
CDR3nt: TGTGCCAGCAGTCCCTTGGCGGGATACAATGAGCAGTTCTTC
CDR3aa: CASSPLAGYNEQFF

d_gene: .
v_gene: TRBV20-1
j_gene: TRBJ2-2
abundance: .
len: 16
CDR3nt: TGCAGTGCTAGAGAGGGCGAAACAGATAACACCGGGGAGCTGTTTTTT
CDR3aa: CSAREGETDNTGELFF

d_gene: TRBD1
v_gene: TRBV11-2
j_gene: TRBJ1-1
abundance: many
len: 16
CDR3nt: TGTGCCAGCAGCCCGGTTCGGACAGGGCTCAACACTGAAGCTTTCTTT
CDR3aa: CASSPVRTGLNTEAFF

d_gene: .
v_gene: TRBV25-1
j_gene: TRBJ1-4
abundance: many
len: 14
CDR3nt: TGTGCCAGCAAGGATTGGGGGGACAATGAAAAACTGTTTTTT
CDR3aa: CASKDWGDNEKLFF

d_gene: .
v_gene: TRBV20-1
j_gene: TRBJ2-7
abundance: .
len: 14
CDR3nt: TGCAGTGCTAGAGATCTCGGGGGAGCCTACGAGCAGTACTTC
CDR3aa: CSARDLGGAYEQYF

d_gene: .
v_gene: TRBV5-1
j_gene: TRBJ2-1
abundance: many
len: 13
CDR3nt: TGTGCCAGCAGTTTTGGTTCCTACAATGAGCAGTTCTTC
CDR3aa: CASSFGSYNEQFF

d_gene: .
v_gene: TRBV6-1
j_gene: TRBJ2-3
abundance: few
len: 11
CDR3nt: TGTGCCAGCAGCCGGGGCCATACGCAGTATTTT
CDR3aa: CASSRGHTQYF

d_gene: TRBD1
v_gene: TRBV6-1
j_gene: TRBJ2-7
abundance: many
len: 14
CDR3nt: TGTGCCAGCAGTCCCAACAGGGGAGTCTACGAGCAGTACTTC
CDR3aa: CASSPNRGVYEQYF

d_gene: TRBD1
v_gene: TRBV4-3
j_gene: TRBJ1-5
abundance: many
len: 17
CDR3nt: TGCGCCAGCAGCCAAGATAATTTGAGACAGGGGTACCAGCCCCAGCATTTT
CDR3aa: CASSQDNLRQGYQPQHF

d_gene: TRBD2
v_gene: TRBV7-2
j_gene: TRBJ2-1
abundance: few
len: 17
CDR3nt: TGTGCCAGCAGCTTAGGTCCTAGCGGGAGGCTTTACAATGAGCAGTTCTTC
CDR3aa: CASSLGPSGRLYNEQFF

d_gene: TRBD1
v_gene: TRBV6-5
j_gene: TRBJ2-5
abundance: .
len: 14
CDR3nt: TGTGCCAGCAGTTACTCGGGACAGGGAGAGACCCAGTACTTC
CDR3aa: CASSYSGQGETQYF

d_gene: TRBD1
v_gene: TRBV6-1
j_gene: TRBJ2-7
abundance: many
len: 14
CDR3nt: TGTGCCAGCAGCCCGACAGGGTCTCGGGGCGAGCAGTACTTC
CDR3aa: CASSPTGSRGEQYF

d_gene: TRBD2
v_gene: TRBV25-1
j_gene: TRBJ2-1
abundance: many
len: 14
CDR3nt: TGTGCCAGCAGCTCAGCGGGGGGTGCCAATGAGCAGTTCTTC
CDR3aa: CASSSAGGANEQFF

d_gene: TRBD2
v_gene: TRBV10-2
j_gene: TRBJ2-7
abundance: .
len: 15
CDR3nt: TGCGCCAGCAGGGACGGGACTAGCGGGCCCTACGAGCAGTACTTC
CDR3aa: CASRDGTSGPYEQYF

d_gene: .
v_gene: TRBV27
j_gene: TRBJ1-2
abundance: many
len: 13
CDR3nt: TGTGCCAGCAGTTTAGGGGTGGGCTATGGCTACACCTTC
CDR3aa: CASSLGVGYGYTF

d_gene: TRBD2
v_gene: TRBV4-3
j_gene: TRBJ2-1
abundance: many
len: 13
CDR3nt: TGCGCCAGCAGCCAAGGCCGCGGGAGCGAGCAGTTCTTC
CDR3aa: CASSQGRGSEQFF

d_gene: .
v_gene: TRBV20-1
j_gene: TRBJ2-7
abundance: many
len: 16
CDR3nt: TGCAGTGCCATACCCCAACGGGTCTTCGACTCCTACGAGCAGTACTTC
CDR3aa: CSAIPQRVFDSYEQYF

d_gene: .
v_gene: TRBV6-4
j_gene: TRBJ1-5
abundance: .
len: 15
CDR3nt: TGTGCCAGCAGTGAGGCTGGAGGGGGAAATCAGCCCCAGCATTTT
CDR3aa: CASSEAGGGNQPQHF

d_gene: TRBD2
v_gene: TRBV11-2
j_gene: TRBJ2-1
abundance: .
len: 18
CDR3nt: TGTGCCAGCAGCCTAGAGGGACTAGCGGGAGTCTCCTACAATGAGCAGTTCTTC
CDR3aa: CASSLEGLAGVSYNEQFF

d_gene: .
v_gene: TRBV4-3
j_gene: TRBJ2-1
abundance: many
len: 18
CDR3nt: TGCGCCAGCAGCCAATCACTGGCGGGCCTGAGCTCCTACAATGAGCAGTTCTTC
CDR3aa: CASSQSLAGLSSYNEQFF

d_gene: TRBD2
v_gene: TRBV12-3/TRBV12-4
j_gene: TRBJ2-1
abundance: .
len: 17
CDR3nt: TGTGCCAGCATACACACTGAAAGCGGGAGTTTGGCCGGTGAGCAGTTCTTC
CDR3aa: CASIHTESGSLAGEQFF

d_gene: TRBD2
v_gene: TRBV14
j_gene: TRBJ2-3
abundance: few
len: 16
CDR3nt: TGTGCCAGCAGCCAAGATATAGCGGGGGAAACAGATACGCAGTATTTT
CDR3aa: CASSQDIAGETDTQYF

d_gene: .
v_gene: TRBV7-2
j_gene: TRBJ2-1
abundance: once
len: 15
CDR3nt: TGTGCCAGCAGCTTAGCAGAGGATGGCTACAATGAGCAGTTCTTC
CDR3aa: CASSLAEDGYNEQFF

d_gene: TRBD1
v_gene: TRBV6-4
j_gene: TRBJ2-1
abundance: .
len: 15
CDR3nt: TGTGCCAGCACGGCCGGGACAGGGCCCTACAATGAGCAGTTCTTC
CDR3aa: CASTAGTGPYNEQFF

d_gene: .
v_gene: TRBV20-1
j_gene: TRBJ2-1
abundance: .
len: 14
CDR3nt: TGCAGTGCTAGAGAGTGGGGGCTAGCGGATGAGCAGTTCTTC
CDR3aa: CSAREWGLADEQFF

d_gene: .
v_gene: TRBV7-3
j_gene: TRBJ2-1
abundance: many
len: 14
CDR3nt: TGTGCCAGCAGCTTAACGGGCCCCGGGAATGAGCAGTTCTTC
CDR3aa: CASSLTGPGNEQFF